The 18 T cell receptor beta chains given below trace back to one sample, sequenced in a study of T cells in localized non-small cell lung cancer (TCRdb year 2020). The library was produced with the immunoSEQ multiplex PCR assay. The clones in this table, taken by TCRdb from immuneACCESS, are in-frame only. Not every clone is retained; where verified, under half of the shortfall comes from an unresolved V gene, and the cause of the rest is unknown. The sample table records some 71,000 clones; 70% to 90% of these occur just once. The top ten hold less than 15% of the sample. Sequenced material: peripheral blood, taken before any cancer treatment. The receptors derive from an older female donor with stage I lung adenocarcinoma.

This chain uses TRBV11-3 with TRBJ2-5; TRBD2 matches at 8 bases. The CDR3 runs to 15 residues. V lost 5 bases, J lost 5 bases, and 10 bases stayed unmatched. Germline V gene sequence: CDR1 SGHNT, CDR2 YENEEA. This CDR3 is CASSRDLSGSETQYF. CDR3 nucleotide sequence: TGTGCCAGCAGCAGAGACCTGAGCGGGAGTGAGACCCAGTACTTC.

The chain is built from TRBV4-2 and TRBJ2-3, with 10 bases matching TRBD2. This CDR3 region has 17 residues. The trim removed 0 bases at V and 4 bases at J, leaving 7 bases unmatched. Germline CDR1 LGHNA, CDR2 YNFKEQ. The CDR3 spells CASSQEGSGGRADTQYF. DNA for the CDR3: TGTGCCAGCAGCCAAGAGGGTAGCGGGGGGCGAGCAGATACGCAGTATTTT.

The chain is built from TRBV7-9 and TRBJ1-1; TRBD1 aligns across 7 bases. V trimming: 6 bases; J trimming: 3 bases; junction bases outside the gene matches: 10. Germline values: CDR1 SEHNR, CDR2 FQNEAQ (reference sequence). The CDR3 loop spans 15 amino acids. In DNA form, the CDR3 reads TGTGCCAGCAGTTCCGCAAGGACAGGCCACACTGAAGCTTTCTTT. It encodes CASSSARTGHTEAFF.

Concerning this clone: At one end the junction does not follow the germline gene, possibly because of a read error. The rearrangement uses TRBV7-7 and TRBJ2-1; D is perhaps TRBD2 (7 bases). CDR1 is SSHAT and CDR2 is FNYEAQ in the germline V gene (reference sequence). The CDR3 contains 16 residues. CDR3 in amino acids: CASSPGGQGSFREQFF. DNA for the CDR3: TGTGCTAGCAGCCCCGGGGGGCAGGGGAGCTTCCGCGAGCAGTTCTTC.

The chain recombines TRBV30 with TRBJ1-1; D remains ambiguous. From germline, CDR1 is GTSNPN and CDR2 SVGIG (reference sequence). V was cut by 1 base and J by 7 bases, with 10 bases left in between. There are 12 residues in the CDR3. The CDR3 protein is CAWSGFKGEAFF. The CDR3 DNA reads as TGTGCCTGGAGTGGGTTTAAGGGTGAAGCTTTCTTT.

The chain couples TRBV9 to TRBJ2-5, with 12 bases that match TRBD2. The V gene end was trimmed by 4 bases and the J gene end by 1 base; junction bases not matched to a gene: 5. The CDR3 is made up of 16 amino acids. Germline assignment: CDR1 SGDLS and CDR2 YYNGEE. The CDR3 protein is CASSPGLAGTQETQYF. The CDR3 coding sequence is TGTGCCAGCAGCCCTGGACTAGCGGGGACCCAAGAGACCCAGTACTTC.

Worth noting for this clone: At one end, the junction sequence differs from germline, possibly due to a read error. The rearrangement joins TRBV7-7 to TRBJ2-3; TRBD1 agrees at 9 bases. This CDR3 spans 15 amino acids. Per the germline V gene, CDR1 is SSHAT and CDR2 is FNYEAQ (reference sequence). CDR3 in amino acids: CASSRGQGPTDTQYF. The CDR3 nucleotides are TGTGCTAGCAGCCGAGGACAGGGGCCTACAGATACGCAGTATTTT.

Only one count was recorded for this clone. This chain links TRBV27 with TRBJ2-7; D is possibly TRBD1 or TRBD2 (5 bases each). Germline V gives CDR1 MNHEY, CDR2 SMNVEV (reference sequence). Between the trimmed V and J ends, which lost 5 bases and 5 bases, there was a span of 16 bases. This CDR3 contains 14 residues. This CDR3 reads CASSLRPRGDEQYF. The CDR3 nucleotides read TGTGCCAGCAGTCTACGCCCGAGGGGCGACGAGCAGTACTTC.

The V and J genes are TRBV6-5 and TRBJ2-7; TRBD1 might be the D (5 bases). The germline V and J ends were trimmed by 0 bases and 1 base, with 10 bases remaining between them. Germline-derived CDR1 and CDR2 are MNHEY and SVGAGI. The CDR3 runs to 15 residues. CDR3 DNA: TGTGCCAGCAGTTACTCGGCAGGGTATTCCTACGAGCAGTACTTC. Its protein is CASSYSAGYSYEQYF.

CDR3 DNA: TGTGCCAGCAGTGTTTCTAGCTATGAGCAGTTCTTC. This translates into CASSVSSYEQFF. The chain employs TRBV6-1 and TRBJ2-1; D is possibly TRBD2 (5 bases). V lost 4 bases and J lost 8, with 9 bases in between. Germline V lookup: CDR1 MNHNS, CDR2 SASEGT. The CDR3 loop spans 12 amino acids.

The chain links TRBV5-1 to TRBJ1-1; tentative D call: TRBD1 (5 bases). V lost 4 bases and J lost 1, with 14 bases in between. The germline V gene has CDR1 SGHRS and CDR2 YFSETQ. The CDR3 loop spans 15 amino acids. DNA of the CDR3: TGCGCCAGCAGCCTCTTGGGGGTCACGAACACTGAAGCTTTCTTT. Its protein is CASSLLGVTNTEAFF.

V and J are TRBV19 and TRBJ2-6; the D is unclear. V shed 6 bases and J shed 0 bases, with 3 bases lying between them. This CDR3 has 13 amino acids. Germline V gives CDR1 LNHDA, CDR2 SQIVND (reference sequence). The CDR3 spells CASRSSGANVLTF. CDR3 sequence (DNA): TGTGCCAGTAGGAGCTCTGGGGCCAACGTCCTGACTTTC.

V and J are TRBV7-8 and TRBJ1-6; 9 bases align to TRBD1. Germline loops: CDR1 SGHVS, CDR2 FQNEAQ. J lost 9 bases, V lost 5 bases, and 5 bases had no gene match. The CDR3 consists of 14 residues. CDR3 coding DNA: TGTGCCAGCAGCCAGACAGGGGGTACTTCACCCCTCCACTTT. It encodes CASSQTGGTSPLHF.

This clone was counted a few times. This chain joins TRBV9 and TRBJ2-3; D is undetermined. Trimming pared 2 bases from V and 3 bases from J, leaving 7 bases between. CDR3 length: 13 amino acids. From germline, CDR1 is SGDLS and CDR2 YYNGEE. The CDR3 sequence is CASSVGQTDTQYF. DNA of the CDR3: TGTGCCAGCAGCGTTGGGCAGACAGATACGCAGTATTTT.

The chain is built from TRBV7-8 and TRBJ2-1; maybe TRBD1 (6 bases). The CDR3 loop spans 12 amino acids. Germline V gives CDR1 SGHVS, CDR2 FQNEAQ. V lost 5 bases and J lost 9, with 11 bases in between. This chain's CDR3 is CASSRTGLEQFF. CDR3 coding DNA: TGTGCCAGCAGCAGAACAGGGCTTGAGCAGTTCTTC.

The rearrangement links TRBV30 to TRBJ1-5; D perhaps matches TRBD1 (6 bases). The CDR3 totals 15 residues. The germline gives CDR1 GTSNPN, CDR2 SVGIG (reference sequence). Trimming stripped 0 bases from V and 0 bases from J, with 9 bases between. The CDR3 DNA sequence: TGTGCCTGGAGTGTGGGGGCGCTTAGCAATCAGCCCCAGCATTTT. Amino acids: CAWSVGALSNQPQHF.

This clone appeared a few times. V usage is TRBV2 and J usage is TRBJ2-7; D is unclear. Germline lookup yields CDR1 SNHLY and CDR2 FYNNEI. Trimming took 2 bases from V and 0 from J, leaving 11 bases between them. CDR3 length: 15 residues. The CDR3, as DNA: TGTGCCAGCAGTGAAAAGATGTTAAGCTCCTACGAGCAGTACTTC. Translation gives CASSEKMLSSYEQYF.

The CDR3: CASRGINRDMETQYF. CDR3 sequence (DNA): TGTGCCAGCAGAGGGATCAACAGGGATATGGAGACCCAGTACTTC. The gene calls are TRBV6-5 and TRBJ2-5, with a tentative D call TRBD1 (6 bases). The CDR3 loop spans 15 amino acids. Germline V gives CDR1 MNHEY, CDR2 SVGAGI. Trimming removed 6 bases at V and 5 bases at J, with 19 bases between.